These 29 T cell receptor beta chains were all obtained from the same sample, sequenced in a study of T cells after yellow fever vaccination. One entry per CDR3 protein results from TCRdb running MiXCR on the 5' RACE reads. The sample includes about 300,000 distinct CDR3 sequences, 6.8% of them seen just once. The sequenced sample was PBMCs, obtained about 41 days after the first yellow fever vaccination. The receptors originated from a man between 18 and 29 years old who received the YFV17D yellow fever vaccine.

This clonotype was seen at least ten times. This chain uses TRBV9 with TRBJ2-5; the D call may be TRBD1 or TRBD2 (6 bases each). The germline V gene has CDR1 SGDLS and CDR2 YYNGEE. The CDR3 runs to 16 residues. Between the trimmed V and J ends, which lost 3 bases and 5 bases, there was a span of 20 bases. CDR3 amino acids: CASSGGLRGQVETQYF. The CDR3 DNA sequence: TGTGCCAGCAGCGGGGGACTCCGGGGGCAGGTGGAGACCCAGTACTTC.

This clonotype was recorded a few times. The chain has TRBV7-3 and TRBJ2-1; 11 bases fit TRBD2. The CDR3 extends over 15 amino acids. Trimming at V came to 3 bases and at J to 8 bases, leaving 6 bases not matched to a gene. The germline gives CDR1 SGHTA, CDR2 FQGTGA. The DNA of the CDR3 is TGTGCCAGCAGCTTGGTAGCGGGGGGGCTTGATGAGCAGTTCTTC. Protein product: CASSLVAGGLDEQFF.

This clonotype appeared a few times. J is TRBJ2-1 and V is TRBV7-9, with D possibly called TRBD1 or TRBD2 (5 bases each). Trimming left V 6 bases short and J 6 bases short, with 15 bases between. The germline CDR1 and CDR2 sequences are SEHNR and FQNEAQ (reference sequence). This CDR3 spans 14 amino acids. The CDR3, as DNA: TGTGCCAGCAGATCCACCGGGGCTTTCAATGAGCAGTTCTTC. Protein sequence: CASRSTGAFNEQFF.

The chain recombines TRBV6-1 with TRBJ1-2; 7 bases align to TRBD1. Trimming cost V 6 bases and J 5 bases; bases outside gene matches: 3. The CDR3 is 12 residues long. Germline lookup yields CDR1 MNHNS and CDR2 SASEGT. This chain's CDR3 is CASRLQGYGYTF. For the CDR3, the DNA is TGTGCCAGCAGATTACAGGGGTATGGCTACACCTTC.

This clonotype appeared a few times. The CDR3 is CASSQGQGASGNTIYF. The DNA for the CDR3 is TGTGCCAGCAGCCAAGGACAGGGGGCCTCTGGAAACACCATATATTTT. The genes are TRBV4-2 and TRBJ1-3; 10 bases are shared with TRBD1. Germline V gene data show CDR1 as LGHNA and CDR2 as YNFKEQ. The ends lost 1 base at V and 0 bases at J; junction bases unmatched: 0. The CDR3 runs 16 residues.

The rearrangement links TRBV6-5 to TRBJ2-7; D may be TRBD1 or TRBD2 (5 bases each). Trimming cost V 4 bases and J 2 bases, with 15 bases left between them. Per the germline V gene, CDR1 is MNHEY and CDR2 is SVGAGI. CDR3 length: 15 amino acids. For the CDR3, the DNA is TGTGCCAGCAGTTCCGCTGCCGGGGCGACCTACGAGCAGTACGTC. Amino acid sequence: CASSSAAGATYEQYV.

J is TRBJ2-1 and V is TRBV28; 10 nucleotides match TRBD1. V was pared by 4 bases and J by 10 bases, with 4 bases of the junction left unmatched. This CDR3 is 13 amino acids long. Looked up from germline, CDR1 is MDHEN and CDR2 is SYDVKM. The CDR3 region is CASSSEDRGEQFF. CDR3 nucleotides: TGTGCCAGCAGTTCCGAGGACAGGGGGGAGCAGTTCTTC.

A remark on this clonotype: Germline is not matched at one junction end, which may reflect a read error. The chain employs TRBV20-1 and TRBJ1-6; D is unresolved. This CDR3 region has 14 residues. Germline V CDR1 and CDR2: DFQATT, SNEGSKA (reference sequence). CDR3 protein: CCARDPAGSSPLHF. The CDR3 DNA reads TGCTGTGCTAGAGATCCGGCAGGATCCTCACCCCTCCACTTT.

This clonotype has at least ten counts. The chain has TRBV6-5 and TRBJ2-3, with D perhaps matching TRBD1 (6 bases). The V and J ends lost 4 bases and 2 bases respectively, with 16 bases between them. Germline-derived CDR1 and CDR2 are MNHEY and SVGAGI. The CDR3 consists of 16 residues. Written as DNA, the CDR3 is TGTGCCAGCAGTTTTACTCAGGGGTTCTCCACAGATACGCAGTATTTT. Its translation: CASSFTQGFSTDTQYF.

The chain couples TRBV5-1 to TRBJ2-7; 9 nucleotides line up with TRBD1. This CDR3 spans 15 amino acids. Germline V gene lookup returns CDR1 SGHRS and CDR2 YFSETQ. After removal of 5 bases from V and 0 bases from J, the junction contained 6 bases not matched to a gene. CDR3: CASRSGQGPSYEQYF. The CDR3 coding sequence is TGCGCCAGCAGATCGGGACAGGGCCCCTCCTACGAGCAGTACTTC.

In its sample, this clonotype was seen a few times. The chain combines TRBV7-2 with TRBJ1-5; TRBD1 aligns across 9 bases. The trim removed 5 bases at V and 10 bases at J, leaving 15 bases unmatched. Germline V gene data show CDR1 as SGHTA and CDR2 as FQGNSA. This CDR3 has 16 residues. In DNA form, the CDR3 reads TGTGCCAGCAGCCTTCAAGGCGGGACAGGGTCCCTTCCCCAGCATTTT. This sequence encodes CASSLQGGTGSLPQHF.

The chain has TRBV4-2 and TRBJ2-5, with D unclear. CDR3 length: 13 residues. Germline CDR1 LGHNA, CDR2 YNFKEQ. V was clipped by 3 bases and J by 5 bases, with 10 bases between them. The CDR3 region has the DNA TGTGCCAGCAGCCAGCTACTCCGGGAGACCCAGTACTTC. This codes for CASSQLLRETQYF.

A few counts support this clonotype. This chain joins TRBV4-3 and TRBJ1-1; D may be TRBD1 (6 bases). The V end was cut by 6 bases, the J end by 5 bases, with 16 bases between. Germline V gives CDR1 LGHNA, CDR2 YSLEER. CDR3 length: 14 residues. As DNA, the CDR3 is TGCGCCAGCAGTCACTCAGGGGCTGGGACTGAAGCTTTCTTT. This sequence encodes CASSHSGAGTEAFF.

This sequence joins TRBV7-9 and TRBJ1-2, with D perhaps matching TRBD1 (5 bases). Deletions cut 1 base from V and 6 bases from J, with 12 bases between. This CDR3 region has 14 residues. The germline V gene encodes CDR1 SEHNR and CDR2 FQNEAQ (reference sequence). CDR3 loop: CASSLGGTTDGYTF. CDR3 coding DNA: TGTGCCAGCAGCTTAGGGGGGACGACGGATGGCTACACCTTC.

There are many counts of this clonotype. The chain uses TRBV5-1 and TRBJ2-1; 10 nucleotides align to TRBD2. With V trimmed by 2 bases and J by 6 bases, 11 bases remained unmatched. CDR3 size: 17 residues. Per germline, CDR1 SGHRS and CDR2 YFSETQ. DNA for the CDR3: TGCGCCAGCAGCTTTGAGCGGGGGGGCTCCCCGTCCAATGAGCAGTTCTTC. Translating it yields CASSFERGGSPSNEQFF.

This clonotype was detected ten times or more. The genes are TRBV9 and TRBJ2-5, with D possibly being TRBD1 or TRBD2 (6 bases each). Germline V lookup: CDR1 SGDLS, CDR2 YYNGEE. The CDR3 sequence is 13 residues long. Trimming removed 3 bases from V and 4 bases from J, with 10 bases in between. The CDR3 here is CASSEGGGETQYF. CDR3 in DNA: TGTGCCAGCAGCGAGGGGGGAGGAGAGACCCAGTACTTC.

The sample holds many counts of this clonotype. V is TRBV18 and J is TRBJ2-5; the D is unclear. V was cut by 0 bases and J by 2 bases, with 4 bases left in between. CDR1 is KGHSH and CDR2 is LQKENI in the germline V gene. This CDR3 spans 13 amino acids. CDR3 amino acids: CASSPPGQETQYF. The CDR3 nucleotides read TGTGCCAGCTCACCACCGGGACAAGAGACCCAGTACTTC.

This clonotype was seen at least ten times. CDR3 nucleotide sequence: TGCGCCAGCACCCTGACGGGGGCTTCAAACACCGGGGAGCTGTTTTTT. Its translation: CASTLTGASNTGELFF. The rearrangement links TRBV5-1 to TRBJ2-2; D assignment may be TRBD1 or TRBD2 (6 bases each). The germline V gene encodes CDR1 SGHRS and CDR2 YFSETQ. This CDR3 comprises 16 residues. V lost 6 bases to trimming and J lost 2 bases, with 17 bases between them. Based on the CDR3 plus reference TRBV5-1 and TRBJ2-2, the full variable domain is KAGVTQTPRYLIKTRGQQVTLSCSPISGHRSVSWYQQTPGQGLQFLFEYFSETQRNKGNFPGRFSGRQFSNSRSEMNVSTLELGDSALYLCASTLTGASNTGELFFGEGSRLTVL.

This clonotype was recorded a few times. V gene TRBV6-5 combines with J gene TRBJ1-1; weak D call: TRBD1 (6 bases). V was trimmed by 0 bases and J by 4 bases, leaving 18 bases between them. The CDR3 contains 17 residues. Germline V lookup: CDR1 MNHEY, CDR2 SVGAGI. The CDR3 protein is CASSYSWVGGLGTEAFF. The CDR3 bases are TGTGCCAGCAGTTACTCTTGGGTTGGGGGGCTCGGCACTGAAGCTTTCTTT.

This clonotype was observed many times. The chain uses TRBV5-1 and TRBJ2-6, with D maybe TRBD2 (5 bases). Germline CDR1 reads SGHRS; CDR2 reads YFSETQ. Deletions cut 4 bases from V and 1 base from J, with 9 bases between. This CDR3 is 15 amino acids long. The DNA of the CDR3 is TGCGCCAGCAGCCCTACGGGGTCTGGGGCCAACGTCCTGACTTTC. Residues: CASSPTGSGANVLTF.

The chain is built from TRBV4-3 and TRBJ1-2; D not resolved. The CDR3 loop spans 13 amino acids. Germline V gene sequence: CDR1 LGHNA, CDR2 YSLEER. Trimming stripped 2 bases from V and 0 bases from J, with 4 bases between. This CDR3 reads CASSQKTNYGYTF. In DNA, the CDR3 is TGCGCCAGCAGCCAAAAAACTAACTATGGCTACACCTTC.

At least ten counts were recorded for this clonotype. The chain uses TRBV7-2 and TRBJ1-1; D gene uncertain. CDR1 and CDR2 (germline): SGHTA, FQGNSA. The ends were cut back, 1 base at V and 4 bases at J, with 16 bases in the middle. CDR3 length equals 16 residues. In DNA, the CDR3 is TGTGCCAGCAGCTTAGTTTCGACGGGGAGCAGCACTGAAGCTTTCTTT. It is translated as CASSLVSTGSSTEAFF.

This clonotype was found a few times. The chain uses TRBV7-2 and TRBJ2-7; TRBD1 might be the D (5 bases). The germline CDR1 and CDR2 sequences are SGHTA and FQGNSA. The CDR3 length is 12 residues. V gave up 3 bases and J gave up 6 bases, with 9 bases separating them. CDR3 sequence: CASSFTGAEQYF. As DNA, the CDR3 is TGTGCCAGCAGCTTCACAGGCGCCGAGCAGTACTTC.

This chain uses TRBV4-1 with TRBJ2-2; maybe TRBD2 (5 bases). Germline V gene sequence: CDR1 MGHRA, CDR2 YSYEKL. The CDR3 loop spans 18 amino acids. V lost 1 base and J lost 5, with 20 bases in between. Here the CDR3 DNA reads TGCGCCAGCAGCCAAGTTGGGTTGGGCCGGGGAAGTACCGGGGAGCTGTTTTTT. This gives the protein CASSQVGLGRGSTGELFF.

This clonotype was seen a few times. The V call is TRBV6-5, the J call TRBJ1-2; maybe TRBD1 (5 bases). The germline V gene encodes CDR1 MNHEY and CDR2 SVGAGI. This CDR3 has 14 residues. With 0 bases removed from V and 4 bases from J, the gap between germline ends came to 9 bases. The CDR3 is CASSYSRDPYGYTF. CDR3 sequence (DNA): TGTGCCAGCAGTTACTCGAGGGACCCCTATGGCTACACCTTC.

This clonotype was seen a few times. This chain joins TRBV7-2 and TRBJ2-2; no reliable D call. CDR3 length: 14 residues. Trimming shortened V by 4 bases and J by 5 bases, and 11 bases separated the two germline ends. Germline values: CDR1 SGHTA, CDR2 FQGNSA. Here the CDR3 reads CASSSTSFTGELFF. CDR3 DNA: TGTGCCAGCAGCTCTACCAGCTTTACCGGGGAGCTGTTTTTT. Full variable domain (remainder filled in from reference TRBV7-2 and TRBJ2-2): GAGVSQSPSNKVTEKGKDVELRCDPISGHTALYWYRQSLGQGLEFLIYFQGNSAPDKSGLPSDRFSAERTGGSVSTLTIQRTQQEDSAVYLCASSSTSFTGELFFGEGSRLTVL.

The DNA for the CDR3 is TGTGCCAGCAGCTTGTTTCCGTCATCGAGCTGGGGGCCCCAAGACAGTCAGCCCCAGCATTTT. This codes for CASSLFPSSSWGPQDSQPQHF. The rearrangement joins TRBV11-2 to TRBJ1-5; D possibly corresponds to TRBD1 (6 bases). The V gene's germline CDR1 is SGHAT and CDR2 FQNNGV. V gave up 3 bases and J gave up 6 bases, with 33 bases separating them. This CDR3 is built from 21 residues. The whole variable domain, filled in from reference TRBV11-2 and TRBJ1-5, reads EAGVAQSPRYKIIEKRQSVAFWCNPISGHATLYWYQQILGQGPKLLIQFQNNGVVDDSQLPKDRFSAERLKGVDSTLKIQPAKLEDSAVYLCASSLFPSSSWGPQDSQPQHFGDGTRLSIL.

There are many counts of this clonotype. The chain recombines TRBV4-3 with TRBJ1-1; 7 nucleotides match TRBD1. Germline CDR1 reads LGHNA; CDR2 reads YSLEER. There are 13 residues in the CDR3. V lost 5 bases, J lost 6 bases, and 6 bases stayed unmatched. CDR3 DNA: TGCGCCAGCAGCTCCTTTCAGGGGGCTGAAGCTTTCTTT. Encoded protein: CASSSFQGAEAFF.

This clonotype was seen a handful of times. The chain is built from TRBV9 and TRBJ1-1, with D tentatively TRBD1 (6 bases). The CDR3 totals 14 residues. Deletions cut 5 bases from V and 5 bases from J, with 16 bases between. The V gene's germline CDR1 is SGDLS and CDR2 YYNGEE. CDR3 sequence: CASSPRGGGTEAFF. CDR3 DNA: TGTGCCAGCAGTCCTAGGGGGGGGGGAACTGAAGCTTTCTTT.